These 17 T cell receptor beta chains share one sample of origin, sequenced in a study of identical twins. Each CDR3 protein is one row after TCRdb ran MiXCR on the 5' RACE reads. The sample contains 120,000 to 150,000 distinct CDR3 sequences, around 3.5% of which appear only once. Sequenced input: memory T cells sorted from blood. Every receptor here comes from a man between 18 and 35 years old in good health.

This clonotype was counted at least ten times. This rearrangement joins TRBV4-2 to TRBJ2-1; maybe TRBD1 (5 bases). Trimming left V 1 base short and J 8 bases short, with 12 bases between. Germline V lookup: CDR1 LGHNA, CDR2 YNFKEQ. The CDR3 totals 14 residues. CDR3 in amino acids: CASSQAQWGDEQFF. CDR3 coding DNA: TGTGCCAGCAGCCAAGCCCAGTGGGGCGATGAGCAGTTCTTC.

This clonotype was picked up many times. The V gene is TRBV5-1, the J gene TRBJ1-1; the D is unclear. The CDR3 sequence is 14 residues long. Germline loops: CDR1 SGHRS, CDR2 YFSETQ. The V and J ends lost 0 bases and 1 base respectively, with 7 bases between them. Here the CDR3 DNA reads TGCGCCAGCAGCTTGGCCGACGCGAACACTGAAGCTTTCTTT. This encodes CASSLADANTEAFF.

The chain has TRBV18 and TRBJ1-1, with D maybe TRBD1 (6 bases). Germline assignment: CDR1 KGHSH and CDR2 LQKENI. V shed 5 bases and J shed 6 bases, with 10 bases lying between them. The CDR3 is made up of 12 amino acids. The chain's CDR3 is CASSEQGAEAFF. The CDR3 DNA sequence: TGTGCCAGCTCAGAACAGGGCGCTGAAGCTTTCTTT.

The V and J genes are TRBV19 and TRBJ2-5; 10 bases are a match to TRBD1. The J segment lost 5 bases and the V segment lost 4 bases, leaving 4 bases of the junction unmatched. CDR1 LNHDA and CDR2 SQIVND come from the germline V gene (reference sequence). This CDR3 has 14 residues. For the CDR3, the DNA is TGTGCCAGTAGTAGACAGGGGGCGGAGGAGACCCAGTACTTC. It yields the protein CASSRQGAEETQYF.

This clonotype was picked up many times. The genes are TRBV20-1 and TRBJ2-1; TRBD1 is a possible D gene (6 bases). The CDR3 is made up of 13 amino acids. Trimming pared 5 bases from V and 4 bases from J, leaving 12 bases between. Germline lookup yields CDR1 DFQATT and CDR2 SNEGSKA (reference sequence). The CDR3 loop is CSAETGWYNEQFF. The CDR3 nucleotides read TGCAGTGCTGAAACAGGGTGGTACAATGAGCAGTTCTTC.

This clonotype appeared many times. The chain uses TRBV12-3 or TRBV12-4 and TRBJ2-5; 8 positions match TRBD1. Germline trimming cut 4 bases from V and 4 bases from J; bases unmatched to any gene: 2. The CDR3 is 13 residues long. CDR3: CASSYGQGETQYF. CDR3 DNA sequence: TGTGCCAGCAGTTACGGACAGGGAGAGACCCAGTACTTC.

At least ten counts were recorded for this clonotype. The chain is built from TRBV24-1 and TRBJ2-7, with a weak D call TRBD1 (5 bases). V was clipped by 0 bases and J by 0 bases, with 8 bases between them. The CDR3 has 15 residues. Germline V gene lookup returns CDR1 KGHDR and CDR2 SFDVKD. CDR3 in DNA: TGTGCCACCAGTGATTTGTGGGGCAGCTCCTACGAGCAGTACGTC. It specifies CATSDLWGSSYEQYV.

At least ten counts were recorded for this clonotype. The chain links TRBV10-3 to TRBJ1-3; D is unresolved. V was cut by 6 bases and J by 0 bases, with 15 bases left in between. The CDR3 length is 16 residues. Germline assignment: CDR1 ENHRY and CDR2 SYGVKD. The CDR3, as DNA: TGTGCCATCAGGACCGGGGTGGGAGGCTCTGGAAACACCATATATTTT. This sequence encodes CAIRTGVGGSGNTIYF.

This clonotype was seen many times. J is TRBJ2-3 and V is TRBV5-1; D is possibly TRBD2 (6 bases). The V end was cut by 4 bases, the J end by 0 bases, with 9 bases between. CDR1 SGHRS and CDR2 YFSETQ come from the germline V gene. This CDR3 comprises 14 residues. The CDR3 nucleotides are TGCGCCAGCAGCGTGACTAGTAGCACAGATACGCAGTATTTT. This translates into CASSVTSSTDTQYF.

Ten or more counts support this clonotype. The chain uses TRBV18 and TRBJ2-5, with TRBD2 matching over 8 bases. The J segment lost 1 base and the V segment lost 6 bases, leaving 4 bases of the junction unmatched. The CDR3 spans 14 residues. Germline V gene lookup returns CDR1 KGHSH and CDR2 LQKENI. As DNA, the CDR3 is TGTGCCAGCTCTTCACTAGCGGCCCAAGAGACCCAGTACTTC. It is translated as CASSSLAAQETQYF.

This clonotype was observed many times. The chain is built from TRBV5-1 and TRBJ2-1, with D possibly being TRBD2 (6 bases). V was clipped by 0 bases and J by 3 bases, with 10 bases between them. Germline CDR1 and CDR2: SGHRS and YFSETQ. The CDR3 is 15 amino acids. The CDR3 here is CASSLDDGSYNEQFF. In DNA, the CDR3 is TGCGCCAGCAGCTTGGATGACGGGAGCTACAATGAGCAGTTCTTC.

Ten or more counts support this clonotype. The V call is TRBV4-1, the J call TRBJ2-3, with 9 bases that match TRBD1. Germline V CDR1 and CDR2: MGHRA, YSYEKL. J gave up 0 bases and V 6 bases, and 4 bases lay outside the gene matches. This CDR3 is built from 15 residues. CDR3 in amino acids: CASRTTGGSTDTQYF. DNA of the CDR3: TGCGCCAGCAGGACGACAGGGGGTAGCACAGATACGCAGTATTTT.

This clonotype was detected ten times or more. The chain carries TRBV4-1 and TRBJ2-1; TRBD2 is a possible D gene (5 bases). Germline assignment: CDR1 MGHRA and CDR2 YSYEKL. Trimming cost V 0 bases and J 13 bases, with 19 bases left between them. This CDR3 is built from 15 residues. The CDR3 spells CASSQDRGSSGSQFF. In DNA form, the CDR3 reads TGCGCCAGCAGCCAAGATCGCGGGTCGTCGGGGAGTCAGTTCTTC.

This clonotype has a count of ten or more. This chain joins TRBV12-3 or TRBV12-4 and TRBJ1-1, with D perhaps TRBD1 (5 bases). The CDR3 spans 11 residues. V lost 6 bases and J 10 bases, leaving 12 bases between the germline ends. DNA for the CDR3: TGTGCCAGCAGAAAGGGGTTTGGAGCTTTCTTT. Protein: CASRKGFGAFF.

This clonotype was counted ten times or more. This chain links TRBV20-1 with TRBJ2-1; D remains unclear. V was pared by 6 bases and J by 8 bases, with 11 bases between. Germline lookup yields CDR1 DFQATT and CDR2 SNEGSKA (reference sequence). CDR3 length: 11 amino acids. The DNA for the CDR3 is TGCAGTGCCCACGACTTCTATGAGCAGTTCTTC. Translated: CSAHDFYEQFF.

This clonotype was picked up many times. The J gene is TRBJ2-1, the V gene TRBV20-1; 11 bases agree with TRBD2. The CDR3 loop spans 15 amino acids. Per the germline V gene, CDR1 is DFQATT and CDR2 is SNEGSKA (reference sequence). V lost 6 bases and J lost 7; bases outside the gene matches: 11. This CDR3 is CSARPPGTSGNEQFF. Written as DNA, the CDR3 is TGCAGTGCCAGACCCCCCGGGACTAGCGGAAATGAGCAGTTCTTC.

The chain is built from TRBV24-1 and TRBJ2-3; possibly TRBD2 for D (5 bases). In germline, CDR1 is KGHDR, CDR2 SFDVKD. The CDR3 extends over 15 amino acids. V was cut by 3 bases and J by 2 bases, with 11 bases left in between. The DNA of the CDR3 is TGTGCCACCAGTGATCCGGACGGGAACACAGATACGCAGTATTTT. Translation: CATSDPDGNTDTQYF.